A selection of T cell receptor beta chains follows, all from one sample in a study of T-cell reconstitution after alpha-beta-depleted transplantation in children. TCRdb re-called the PCR reads through MiXCR, storing one row per CDR3 protein. The sample yields some 200,000 distinct CDR3 sequences, roughly 9.1% seen once. The material was PBMCs, mostly from graft donor cells, obtained 360 days after TCRalphabeta/CD19-depleted stem cell transplant. The receptors here all came from a male patient between 2 and 10 years old who had a stem cell transplant for acute myeloid leukemia, so the T cells may come from the graft donor. Each CDR3 is given with its conserved first and last residue. D genes are given only for firm matches. Not every row has a clone size; where given, it reads once, few, many or a size class.

V: TRBV12-3/TRBV12-4; size: many; J: TRBJ2-1; D: NA; DNA: TGTGCCAGCAGTTTTTTGACAGAGGGGAATGAGCAGTTCTTC; CDR3: CASSFLTEGNEQFF
V: TRBV12-5; size: few; J: TRBJ1-3; D: NA; DNA: TGTGCTAGTGGCCTGCCAGGGACTGCCGGTCATAGAAACACCATATATTTT; CDR3: CASGLPGTAGHRNTIYF
V: TRBV4-1; size: few; J: TRBJ2-2; D: NA; DNA: TGCGCCAGCAGCCAAGAGATGAATATCGGCGGGGAGCTGTTTTTT; CDR3: CASSQEMNIGGELFF
V: TRBV20-1; size: many; J: TRBJ2-1; D: TRBD2; DNA: TGCAGTGCTAGCCCCCCCCTAGCGGGGATTAACAATGAGCAGTTCTTC; CDR3: CSASPPLAGINNEQFF
V: TRBV15; size: few; J: TRBJ1-2; D: TRBD1; DNA: TGTGCCACCAGCAATCTCCGGACAGGGAGGGTGAGCGATGGCTACACCTTC; CDR3: CATSNLRTGRVSDGYTF
V: TRBV5-1; size: NA; J: TRBJ2-7; D: NA; DNA: TGCGCCAGCAGCTCGACTGGGACTTCTCTCCTCTACGAGCAGTACTTC; CDR3: CASSSTGTSLLYEQYF
V: TRBV6-1; size: many; J: TRBJ2-1; D: NA; DNA: TGTGCCAGCAGTGGGGCGGCCCGAAGCTCCTACAATGAGCAGTTCTTC; CDR3: CASSGAARSSYNEQFF
V: TRBV7-2; size: NA; J: TRBJ2-7; D: NA; DNA: TGTGCCAGCAGCCCTATAAATACAGGGCGCGAGCAGTACTTC; CDR3: CASSPINTGREQYF
V: TRBV5-1; size: NA; J: TRBJ2-3; D: TRBD1; DNA: TGCGCCAGCAGCTCCAGGGGGCGCGGGACAGATACGCAGTATTTT; CDR3: CASSSRGRGTDTQYF
V: TRBV10-3; size: NA; J: TRBJ2-7; D: NA; DNA: TGTGCCATCAGTGAGTCGGGGAGAGTAAGGGCCTACGAGCAGTACTTC; CDR3: CAISESGRVRAYEQYF
V: TRBV7-2; size: few; J: TRBJ2-1; D: TRBD2; DNA: TGTGCCAGCAGCTTATCGGGTAAAAGCGGGGGCGAGCAGTTCTTC; CDR3: CASSLSGKSGGEQFF
V: TRBV10-3; size: NA; J: TRBJ2-7; D: TRBD2; DNA: TGTGCCATCATCTCCCAAGCGGGAGGCGAGCAGTACTTC; CDR3: CAIISQAGGEQYF
V: TRBV19; size: NA; J: TRBJ2-3; D: TRBD1; DNA: TGTGCCAGTAGTCATGGGACAGCTAGCACAGATACGCAGTATTTT; CDR3: CASSHGTASTDTQYF
V: TRBV29-1; size: NA; J: TRBJ1-1; D: NA; DNA: TGCAGCGTTGAAGGGACACCTAACACTGAAGCTTTCTTT; CDR3: CSVEGTPNTEAFF
V: TRBV5-1; size: many; J: TRBJ2-3; D: NA; DNA: TGCGCCAGCAGCTTGGCCGTGGATTACCGCACAGATACGCAGTATTTT; CDR3: CASSLAVDYRTDTQYF
V: TRBV6-1; size: many; J: TRBJ2-3; D: NA; DNA: TGTGCCAGCAGCGCCCCGTCTTCGGGCACAGATACGCAGTATTTT; CDR3: CASSAPSSGTDTQYF
V: TRBV20-1; size: few; J: TRBJ2-5; D: TRBD1; DNA: TGCAGTGCTAGATCACCTCCGACAGGGGGAAAAGAGACCCAGTACTTC; CDR3: CSARSPPTGGKETQYF
V: TRBV7-3; size: many; J: TRBJ1-3; D: NA; DNA: TGTGCCAGCAGTCGGGCAGAGAGCTCTGGAAACACCATATATTTT; CDR3: CASSRAESSGNTIYF
V: TRBV5-6; size: many; J: TRBJ2-1; D: NA; DNA: TGTGCCAGCAGCTCAATAGCGGACTCCTACAATGAGCAGTTCTTC; CDR3: CASSSIADSYNEQFF
V: TRBV7-2; size: many; J: TRBJ2-3; D: TRBD1; DNA: TGTGCCAGCAGCTTGCGGACAGGGGGCGTAGATACGCAGTATTTT; CDR3: CASSLRTGGVDTQYF
V: TRBV12-3/TRBV12-4; size: many; J: TRBJ2-1; D: TRBD2; DNA: TGTGCCAGCAGCCTCACGGGACTAGGCGACAATGAGCAGTTCTTC; CDR3: CASSLTGLGDNEQFF
V: TRBV10-3; size: many; J: TRBJ2-3; D: TRBD1; DNA: TGTGCCACCAACAGGGGGCTGATGGGCACAGATACGCAGTATTTT; CDR3: CATNRGLMGTDTQYF
V: TRBV7-2; size: NA; J: TRBJ2-4; D: NA; DNA: TGTGCCAGCATCCGAGACCCAGTCTCGAACATTCAGTACTTC; CDR3: CASIRDPVSNIQYF
V: TRBV3-1; size: many; J: TRBJ2-1; D: NA; DNA: TGTGCCAGCAGCCAAGATTACCTAGCTATTGAGCAGTTCTTC; CDR3: CASSQDYLAIEQFF
V: TRBV11-1; size: few; J: TRBJ1-1; D: TRBD1; DNA: TGTGCCAGCAGCCCGACAGGGGCAAACCCTGAAGCTTTCTTT; CDR3: CASSPTGANPEAFF
V: TRBV20-1; size: many; J: TRBJ2-3; D: TRBD2; DNA: TGCAGTGCTAGACGGGGGGAAACAGATACGCAGTATTTT; CDR3: CSARRGETDTQYF
V: TRBV12-3/TRBV12-4; size: few; J: TRBJ2-7; D: TRBD1; DNA: TGTGCCAGCAGTTCGGGACAGGGGAAAGAGCAGTACTTC; CDR3: CASSSGQGKEQYF
V: TRBV7-9; size: few; J: TRBJ1-1; D: NA; DNA: TGTGCCAGCAGCTTAGCTCGGGCCACAGGGTCAGGTGAAGCTTTCTTT; CDR3: CASSLARATGSGEAFF
V: TRBV2; size: many; J: TRBJ2-3; D: NA; DNA: TGTGCCAGCAGTGAAGCGCGCACAGATACGCAGTATTTT; CDR3: CASSEARTDTQYF
V: TRBV18; size: NA; J: TRBJ2-7; D: NA; DNA: TGTGCCAGCTCACCCCCAGGGATGGAAGAGCAGTACTTC; CDR3: CASSPPGMEEQYF
V: TRBV7-9; size: few; J: TRBJ2-3; D: NA; DNA: TGTGCCAGCAGCTTAGGGGGGATTGGGGGCGCAGATACGCAGTATTTT; CDR3: CASSLGGIGGADTQYF
V: TRBV4-3; size: NA; J: TRBJ2-1; D: NA; DNA: TGCGCCAGCAGCCAAGGGGTCCGGGACACAAAGCAGTTCTTC; CDR3: CASSQGVRDTKQFF
V: TRBV29-1; size: many; J: TRBJ1-4; D: NA; DNA: TGCAGCGTTGATGATCTTCGGGTCACAGGCAATGAAAAACTGTTTTTT; CDR3: CSVDDLRVTGNEKLFF
V: TRBV5-1; size: many; J: TRBJ2-1; D: TRBD1; DNA: TGCGCCAGCAGCTTGTTAGGGGGCAGTGAGCAGTTCTTC; CDR3: CASSLLGGSEQFF
V: TRBV5-1; size: many; J: TRBJ1-1; D: NA; DNA: TGCGCCAGCAGCTTGGCAGGGCCCGGCGTGGCTTTCTTT; CDR3: CASSLAGPGVAFF
V: TRBV4-2; size: many; J: TRBJ2-1; D: TRBD2; DNA: TGTGCCAGCAGCCAAGAACTAGCGGGCTACAATGAGCAGTTCTTC; CDR3: CASSQELAGYNEQFF
V: TRBV11-2; size: NA; J: TRBJ2-1; D: TRBD2; DNA: TGTGCCAGCAGCTTAGATACGGGAGGCTTTAATGAGCAGTTCTTC; CDR3: CASSLDTGGFNEQFF
V: TRBV7-2; size: NA; J: TRBJ2-1; D: TRBD2; DNA: TGTGCCAGCAGCTCGGGACTAGCGGGAGTCCATGAGCAGTTCTTC; CDR3: CASSSGLAGVHEQFF
V: TRBV6-1; size: few; J: TRBJ1-4; D: NA; DNA: TGTGCCAGCAGGCGAGCACAGGCCGAAAAACTGTTTTTT; CDR3: CASRRAQAEKLFF
V: TRBV7-2; size: few; J: TRBJ1-6; D: NA; DNA: TGTGCCAGCAGCTTCGATGTGACCCGGACACCCCTCCACTTT; CDR3: CASSFDVTRTPLHF
V: TRBV12-3/TRBV12-4; size: few; J: TRBJ2-7; D: NA; DNA: TGTGCCAGCAATTCAGCGGGACAACGGGGCGAGCAGTACTTC; CDR3: CASNSAGQRGEQYF
V: TRBV5-1; size: few; J: TRBJ2-7; D: TRBD2; DNA: TGCGCCAGCAGCTTCAGCGGGGCGGGTGTACACGGGGACGAGCAGTACTTC; CDR3: CASSFSGAGVHGDEQYF
V: TRBV29-1; size: many; J: TRBJ2-6; D: NA; DNA: TGCAGCGTCGCTCTGGCTGGGGCCAACGTCCTGACTTTC; CDR3: CSVALAGANVLTF
V: TRBV12-3/TRBV12-4; size: few; J: TRBJ2-1; D: TRBD2; DNA: TGTGCCAGCAGTGGCCTAGCGGGAAATCAGAGTGAGCAGTTCTTC; CDR3: CASSGLAGNQSEQFF
V: TRBV12-3/TRBV12-4; size: many; J: TRBJ2-3; D: NA; DNA: TGTGCCAGCAGCCGGGAGGGACAGAACACAGATACGCAGTATTTT; CDR3: CASSREGQNTDTQYF
V: TRBV7-2; size: many; J: TRBJ2-2; D: TRBD1; DNA: TGTGCCAGCAGCCGAAGGACAGGGTTCACCGGGGAGCTGTTTTTT; CDR3: CASSRRTGFTGELFF
V: TRBV29-1; size: many; J: TRBJ1-5; D: NA; DNA: TGCAGCGTTGCAGTGAATAGCAATCAGCCCCAGCATTTT; CDR3: CSVAVNSNQPQHF
V: TRBV20-1; size: NA; J: TRBJ2-1; D: NA; DNA: TGCAGTGCTAGCGGGGTGATGTTCTTC; CDR3: CSASGVMFF
V: TRBV11-2; size: many; J: TRBJ2-1; D: NA; DNA: TGTGCCAGCACCCCCGGTGGGGCGGAGGAGCAGTTCTTC; CDR3: CASTPGGAEEQFF
V: TRBV18; size: many; J: TRBJ2-1; D: TRBD1; DNA: TGTGCCAGCTCACCATTGACAGGGGATGAGCAGTTCTTC; CDR3: CASSPLTGDEQFF
V: TRBV12-3/TRBV12-4; size: few; J: TRBJ1-2; D: TRBD1; DNA: TGTGCCAGCAGACACAGAACAGGGGGCGCTGGCTATGGCTACACCTTC; CDR3: CASRHRTGGAGYGYTF
V: TRBV27; size: few; J: TRBJ2-3; D: TRBD2; DNA: TGTGCCAGCAGTTCCCGGTACGCCCTAGCGGGGGGGCCGGCAGATACGCAGTATTTT; CDR3: CASSSRYALAGGPADTQYF